Below, one TCR beta chain is given with its context. Which antigen it targets is not known. No much larger clone is present one base from it, and per-base qualities are unavailable. This entry comes from a study of tumor and adjacent non-tumor tissue in lung cancer (dated by TCRdb to 2016 to 2019). With regard to the full study: By cancer type, the cohort comprised eleven to twelve adenocarcinoma patients, 2 squamous cell carcinoma patients and 1 small cell lung cancer patient. The 15 enrolled patients, of whom around ten were men and 5 were women, were aged roughly 31 to 80 years and were diagnosed with TNM stage I to III disease. In total, sequencing yielded approximately 130,000,000 productive TCRbeta reads, which works out to an average of about 4 million reads per sample. The study compared bulk TCRbeta repertoires between lung tumor tissue and matched distant non-tumor lung tissue from about 14 lung cancer patients. TCRbeta CDR3 sequencing was performed on approximately 30 paired specimens, with one tumor sample and one normal lung sample collected per patient. Study-level results and caveats: Peripheral blood was not sequenced, so blood TCRbeta repertoires were not examined in the lung cancer patients of the study. In normal lung, the top 100 clones accounted for a significantly larger cumulative share of the repertoire than in tumor tissue. The sequencing platform is not named in the methods, and unique molecular identifiers are not mentioned. Younger patients had significantly higher TCR diversity, and higher tumor TCR diversity was associated with shorter overall and disease-free survival. Significantly higher TCR diversity (inverse Simpson) was observed in tumor tissue than in normal lung tissue (roughly 470 vs 170, P = 0.0075, Mann-Whitney U test). With only around 15 patients in the cohort, the authors noted that larger samples and more detailed clinical data are needed.

The receptor library was made with multiplex PCR. TCRdb shows the sequencer as Illumina HiSeq 2500. TCRbeta libraries were constructed through three rounds of nested PCR with primers (Table S4) according to protocols modified from ARM-PCR. Before sequencing, PCR products in the 200-500 bp range were cut out of the gel and cleaned up using the QIAquick gel extraction kit. Under the source paper's analysis protocol: Trimmomatic was used to clean the reads, FLASH merged the cleaned reads into complete CDR3 sequences, and MiTCR assigned the sequences to V(D)J germline segments. Clonal diversity was computed as the inverse Simpson's index with VDJtools. A read counted as productive if the sequence was in-frame and lacked a premature stop codon. Using fastp at Q25 and MiXCR, TCRdb reprocessed the public reads and kept productive beta chains. CDR3 protein sequences are deduplicated, and each keeps its most common genes and DNA. The authors' filters were not applied to this entry. The sample has around 200,000 distinct CDR3 sequences on record, roughly 70% of them singletons. The ten largest clonotypes hold under 30% of the sample.

Bulk unsorted tissue served as the source for RNA extraction, and RNA quality was assessed using a NanoDrop ND-1000 and an Agilent 2100. The donors were newly diagnosed lung cancer patients admitted for thoracic surgery in China from August to November 2014 who had not received prior chemotherapy. Patients who had received previous radiotherapy or chemotherapy, or who had another concurrent cancer, were excluded from the study. Surgical tissue pieces of 1-2 cm3 were preserved in RNAlater solution and stored at -80 °C until use. The CDR3 measures 16 amino acids from cysteine to phenylalanine. Only the CDR3 part of the read is kept: 48 bases, read in frame from the first base. V and J lose 0 bases and 10 bases, and a span of 16 bases separates them. Looking up the germline V gene yields CDR1 MGHRA and CDR2 YSYEKL.

The TCR comes from a man aged 55 to 70 with non-small cell lung cancer. Sequenced: lung tumor tissue. The chain links TRBV4-1 with TRBJ1-6; TRBD1 is a possible D gene, resting on 5 matching bases. The DNA sequence follows: TGCGCCAGCAGCCAAGATGGGATGGGGCTGGGATCACCCCTCCACTTT. Translated, this gives CASSQDGMGLGSPLHF.